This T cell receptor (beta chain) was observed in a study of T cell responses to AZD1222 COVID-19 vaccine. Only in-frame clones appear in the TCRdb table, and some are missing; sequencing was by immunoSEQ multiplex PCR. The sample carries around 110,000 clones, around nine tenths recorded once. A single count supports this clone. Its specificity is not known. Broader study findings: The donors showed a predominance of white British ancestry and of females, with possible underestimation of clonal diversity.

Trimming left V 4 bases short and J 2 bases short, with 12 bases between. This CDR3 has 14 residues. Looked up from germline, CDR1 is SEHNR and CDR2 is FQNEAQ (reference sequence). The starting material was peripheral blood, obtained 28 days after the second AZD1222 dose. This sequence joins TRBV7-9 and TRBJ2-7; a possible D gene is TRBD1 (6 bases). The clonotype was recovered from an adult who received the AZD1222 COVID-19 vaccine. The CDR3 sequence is CASSSRTDPYEQYF. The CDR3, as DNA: TGTGCCAGCAGCTCAAGGACAGATCCCTACGAGCAGTACTTC.